These T cell receptor beta chains were read from a single sample in a study of blood T cell repertoires in COVID-19. The table came from immunoSEQ multiplex PCR; TCRdb's copy has only in-frame clones and leaves some out. The sample lists over 300,000 clones; about 85% were seen once. Sequencing was carried out using PBMCs or T cells enriched from blood (not recorded which). Source of these receptors: a woman aged 25 to 39 who had recovered from COVID-19. Each CDR3 is given without its conserved first and last residue. The order of the fields is J gene, V gene, CDR3 protein.

J: TRBJ1-2; V: TRBV5-6; CDR3: ASSLAADRGLPGYT
J: TRBJ1-1; V: TRBV27; CDR3: ASSLSGGQANTEAF
J: TRBJ1-2; V: TRBV5-1; CDR3: ASSRTGYGYT
J: TRBJ1-6; V: TRBV5-4; CDR3: ASRTDPAGNSPLH
J: TRBJ2-7; V: TRBV29-1; CDR3: SVKEIYEQY
J: TRBJ1-2; V: TRBV2; CDR3: ASTGDSLPGYGYT
J: TRBJ1-5; V: TRBV7-8; CDR3: ASSLGRGGRNQPQH
J: TRBJ1-1; V: TRBV7-9; CDR3: ASSLKGQGRYNTEAF
J: TRBJ1-4; V: TRBV5-5; CDR3: ASSLPGGTNEKLF
J: TRBJ2-5; V: TRBV7-8; CDR3: ASSLGLRGRQETQY
J: TRBJ1-5; V: TRBV19; CDR3: ASRRLGQGYSNQPQH
J: TRBJ1-1; V: TRBV3-1/TRBV3-2; CDR3: ASSQDRGNTEAF
J: TRBJ1-2; V: TRBV7-3; CDR3: ASTASAGASPYT
J: TRBJ2-2; V: TRBV24-1; CDR3: ATSDPRLAATGELF
J: TRBJ1-4; V: TRBV7-8; CDR3: ASSPDRGSEKLF
J: TRBJ2-3; V: TRBV30; CDR3: AWTVGQGYSTDTQY
J: TRBJ1-2; V: TRBV30; CDR3: AWSVGRSRDGYT
J: TRBJ1-3; V: TRBV9; CDR3: ASSSRGDSSGNTIY
J: TRBJ1-2; V: TRBV6-1; CDR3: ASSEASPGNGYT
J: TRBJ1-6; V: TRBV19; CDR3: ASTPGVSSPLH
J: TRBJ1-6; V: TRBV18; CDR3: ASSQGTGGSYNSPLH
J: TRBJ2-5; V: TRBV7-9; CDR3: ASLGRGRQETQY
J: TRBJ2-5; V: TRBV5-6; CDR3: ASSLSPGYQETQY
J: TRBJ1-1; V: TRBV25-1; CDR3: ASSRGGGVNTEAF
J: TRBJ2-1; V: TRBV6-6; CDR3: ASSPRSLRQGYNEQF
J: TRBJ1-1; V: TRBV7-7; CDR3: ASSLGLDTEAF
J: TRBJ2-5; V: TRBV13; CDR3: ASSGTGRGQETQY
J: TRBJ2-2; V: TRBV30; CDR3: ARARGARGGELF
J: TRBJ2-5; V: TRBV7-7; CDR3: ASSLSPGTSGSQETQY